These 27 T cell receptor beta chains came from one sample sequenced in a study of cytomegalovirus exposure and HLA in healthy donors. The PCR made use of 60 Vbeta and 13 Jbeta primers. Some clones are missing from TCRdb's copy, which holds only in-frame ones; the method was immunoSEQ multiplex PCR. The repertoire consists of about 120,000 clones, with approximately 70% occurring once and the leading ten covering over 1.5%. What was sequenced was PBMCs. Source of these receptors: a man aged 18 to 30 in good health and CMV-seronegative.

The chain links TRBV4-2 to TRBJ2-1; 9 bases line up with TRBD2. The CDR3 sequence is 17 residues long. The germline V gene has CDR1 LGHNA and CDR2 YNFKEQ. After removal of 2 bases from V and 5 bases from J, the junction contained 10 bases not matched to a gene. This CDR3 reads CASSQRAGGRVDNEQFF. CDR3 DNA: TGTGCCAGCAGCCAACGCGCGGGGGGGCGAGTCGACAATGAGCAGTTCTTC.

This clone has a handful of counts. V usage is TRBV2 and J usage is TRBJ2-5; 9 nucleotides match TRBD1. The J segment lost 2 bases and the V segment lost 4 bases, leaving 5 bases of the junction unmatched. Germline assignment: CDR1 SNHLY and CDR2 FYNNEI. This CDR3 comprises 15 residues. CDR3 nucleotides: TGTGCCAGCAGTGCCGGGACAGGGAAACAAGAGACCCAGTACTTC. Translating it yields CASSAGTGKQETQYF.

The CDR3 loop is CASTPRGGAYEQYF. The CDR3 coding sequence is TGTGCCAGCACTCCACGGGGAGGGGCCTACGAGCAGTACTTC. The V gene is TRBV6-1, the J gene TRBJ2-5; the match to TRBD2 covers 7 bases. The end of the DNA is better explained by TRBJ2-7, so the J call may be wrong. CDR3 length: 14 amino acids. The germline V gene has CDR1 MNHNS and CDR2 SASEGT.

V gene TRBV11-2 combines with J gene TRBJ1-5; TRBD1 might be the D (6 bases). The CDR3 length is 15 residues. Germline V lookup: CDR1 SGHAT, CDR2 FQNNGV. With 5 bases removed from V and 5 bases from J, the gap between germline ends came to 16 bases. The CDR3 coding sequence is TGTGCCAGCAGCCCAGATCGGGACACATATCAGCCCCAGCATTTT. This sequence encodes CASSPDRDTYQPQHF.

The V call is TRBV5-1, the J call TRBJ2-2; possibly TRBD2 for D (6 bases). CDR1 is SGHRS, CDR2 YFSETQ, per germline. V was pared by 1 base and J by 3 bases, with 10 bases between. The length of the CDR3 is 15 residues. CDR3 coding DNA: TGCGCCAGCAGCTTGTTTGGAGGGGACACCGGGGAGCTGTTTTTT. This gives the protein CASSLFGGDTGELFF. The whole variable domain, remainder taken from reference TRBV5-1 and TRBJ2-2, is KAGVTQTPRYLIKTRGQQVTLSCSPISGHRSVSWYQQTPGQGLQFLFEYFSETQRNKGNFPGRFSGRQFSNSRSEMNVSTLELGDSALYLCASSLFGGDTGELFFGEGSRLTVL.

Here the CDR3 reads CSAIQETQYF. The CDR3 DNA sequence: TGCAGTGCTATACAAGAGACCCAGTACTTC. The rearrangement joins TRBV20-1 to TRBJ2-5, with unresolved D. The CDR3 is 10 amino acids. The V end was cut by 4 bases, the J end by 2 bases, with 2 bases between. CDR1 is DFQATT, CDR2 SNEGSKA, per germline (reference sequence).

The chain has TRBV21-1 and TRBJ1-5. TRBV21-1 is recorded as a pseudogene. This CDR3 has 8 amino acids. The CDR3 loop is CASSEQHF. The CDR3 nucleotides are TGTGCCAGCAGCGAGCAGCATTTT.

The chain carries TRBV6-6 and TRBJ2-3; 9 bases are shared with TRBD1. V lost 2 bases to trimming and J lost 0 bases; unmatched junction nucleotides: 0. The CDR3 is made up of 15 amino acids. From germline, CDR1 is MNHNY and CDR2 SVGAGI (reference sequence). The CDR3 sequence: CASSYGTGSTDTQYF. The CDR3 DNA reads as TGTGCCAGCAGTTACGGGACAGGGAGCACAGATACGCAGTATTTT.

The V and J genes are TRBV6-5 and TRBJ1-1, with D possibly being TRBD1 (5 bases). Per the germline V gene, CDR1 is MNHEY and CDR2 is SVGAGI. Trimming cost V 2 bases and J 1 base, with 5 bases left between them. CDR3 length: 13 residues. In DNA, the CDR3 is TGTGCCAGCAGTTACAGGGGGAACACTGAAGCTTTCTTT. Its protein is CASSYRGNTEAFF.

This chain links TRBV29-1 with TRBJ1-2, with TRBD1 identical over 7 bases. The V and J ends lost 4 bases and 4 bases, in that order; junction bases with no gene match: 6. Germline V lookup: CDR1 SQVTM, CDR2 ANQGSEA. This CDR3 is 13 amino acids long. CDR3 loop: CSVVTGETYGYTF. CDR3 DNA: TGCAGCGTTGTCACAGGGGAGACCTATGGCTACACCTTC.

The chain is built from TRBV5-4 and TRBJ2-1, with D maybe TRBD1 (6 bases). V was cut by 4 bases and J by 7 bases, with 27 bases left in between. Germline CDR1 SGHNT, CDR2 YYREEE (reference sequence). The CDR3 consists of 18 residues. CDR3 amino acids: CASSRPEGHGVMENEQFF. As DNA, the CDR3 is TGTGCCAGCAGCCGCCCTGAGGGACACGGGGTGATGGAAAATGAGCAGTTCTTC.

The chain recombines TRBV6-5 with TRBJ1-4; D remains unclear. Trimming stripped 3 bases from V and 10 bases from J, with 15 bases between. This CDR3 contains 14 residues. In germline, CDR1 is MNHEY, CDR2 SVGAGI. CDR3 loop: CASSYREGLGKLFF. The CDR3 nucleotides read TGTGCCAGCAGTTATCGGGAAGGTCTTGGAAAACTGTTTTTT.

The chain links TRBV6-1 to TRBJ2-5, with D possibly matching TRBD1 (5 bases). Between the trimmed V and J ends, which lost 1 base and 3 bases, there was a span of 9 bases. The CDR3 sequence is 14 residues long. CDR1 is MNHNS, CDR2 SASEGT, per germline. CDR3: CASSEGQGKETQYF. CDR3 coding DNA: TGTGCCAGCAGTGAAGGGCAGGGAAAAGAGACCCAGTACTTC.

V is TRBV27 and J is TRBJ2-1; D not certain. Germline lookup yields CDR1 MNHEY and CDR2 SMNVEV (reference sequence). This CDR3 has 18 amino acids. The V gene lost 2 bases and the J gene lost 0 bases, with 17 bases spanning the gap. CDR3 in amino acids: CASSLRSKKKSSYNEQFF. In nucleotides, the CDR3 is TGTGCCAGCAGTTTACGCTCCAAAAAAAAGAGCTCCTACAATGAGCAGTTCTTC.

The chain employs TRBV23-1 and TRBJ1-3; TRBD1 matches at 9 bases. TRBV23-1 counts as an open reading frame of uncertain function. The CDR3 length is 17 residues. The V gene end was trimmed by 10 bases and the J gene end by 1 base; junction bases not matched to a gene: 14. The DNA of the CDR3 is TGCGCCATCTATACCCCGCCGGGACAGGGATCTGGAAACACCATATATTTT. Encoded protein: CAIYTPPGQGSGNTIYF.

The chain is built from TRBV5-1 and TRBJ2-7, with TRBD1 matching over 7 bases. V lost 0 bases to trimming and J lost 1 base; unmatched junction nucleotides: 4. CDR1 is SGHRS and CDR2 is YFSETQ in the germline V gene. The CDR3 length is 15 residues. In DNA form, the CDR3 reads TGCGCCAGCAGCTTGGAAGGGACAGTTTCCTACGAGCAGTACTTC. Its protein is CASSLEGTVSYEQYF.

The CDR3: CATSSRSGGLAVSYNEQFF. CDR3 DNA: TGTGCCACCAGCAGTCGTTCCGGGGGACTAGCGGTCTCCTACAATGAGCAGTTCTTC. The chain employs TRBV15 and TRBJ2-1, with TRBD2 identical over 11 bases. Germline V gene data show CDR1 as LNHNV and CDR2 as YYDKDF (reference sequence). Unmatched junction bases numbered 10, after V lost 3 bases and J lost 0 bases. The CDR3 totals 19 residues.

The chain is built from TRBV27 and TRBJ1-6; D possibly corresponds to TRBD1 (6 bases). The germline V gene encodes CDR1 MNHEY and CDR2 SMNVEV (reference sequence). V was clipped by 1 base and J by 5 bases, with 12 bases between them. The CDR3 is 16 amino acids. The CDR3 sequence: CASSLWEQGHNSPLHF. As DNA, the CDR3 is TGTGCCAGCAGTTTATGGGAGCAGGGGCATAATTCACCCCTCCACTTT.

This clone was observed a few times. The chain carries TRBV18 and TRBJ2-2; tentative D call: TRBD1 (7 bases). The V gene lost 3 bases and the J gene lost 1 base, with 12 bases spanning the gap. Germline V gives CDR1 KGHSH, CDR2 LQKENI. This CDR3 is built from 16 residues. This CDR3 is CASSPQGGRNTGELFF. The DNA for the CDR3 is TGTGCCAGCTCACCGCAGGGGGGAAGGAACACCGGGGAGCTGTTTTTT.

Only one count was recorded for this clone. The chain joins TRBV27 to TRBJ1-5, with TRBD1 matching over 12 bases. The CDR3 consists of 15 residues. Per the germline V gene, CDR1 is MNHEY and CDR2 is SMNVEV (reference sequence). Trimming at V came to 6 bases and at J to 7 bases, leaving 7 bases not matched to a gene. Here the CDR3 DNA reads TGTGCCAGCAGGACGGGACAGGGGGCTGGACAGCCCCAGCATTTT. This gives the protein CASRTGQGAGQPQHF.

V and J are TRBV19 and TRBJ2-1; 9 bases agree with TRBD2. This CDR3 is built from 15 residues. The V gene's germline CDR1 is LNHDA and CDR2 SQIVND (reference sequence). With V trimmed by 4 bases and J by 8 bases, 9 bases remained unmatched. For the CDR3, the DNA is TGTGCCAGTAGTAAGCCTAGCGGGAAGGTCTATGAGCAGTTCTTC. This translates into CASSKPSGKVYEQFF.

J is TRBJ1-1 and V is TRBV25-1, with TRBD1 as a possible D gene (6 bases). The germline V gene has CDR1 MGHDK and CDR2 SYGVNS. The ends were cut back, 5 bases at V and 5 bases at J, with 12 bases in the middle. CDR3 size: 13 residues. The CDR3 bases are TGTGCCAGCAGTTTACAGGGTAGGACTGAAGCTTTCTTT. Translating it yields CASSLQGRTEAFF.

This clone has only one observation. The chain joins TRBV28 to TRBJ1-3; D might be TRBD1 (6 bases). Deletions cut 0 bases from V and 0 bases from J, with 9 bases between. The CDR3 loop spans 16 amino acids. Germline loops: CDR1 MDHEN, CDR2 SYDVKM. As DNA, the CDR3 is TGTGCCAGCAGTTTATGGGGGGCCCCCTCTGGAAACACCATATATTTT. Encoded protein: CASSLWGAPSGNTIYF.

The chain links TRBV29-1 to TRBJ1-4; D may be TRBD1 (6 bases). Trimming left V 0 bases short and J 13 bases short, with 15 bases between. Germline lookup yields CDR1 SQVTM and CDR2 ANQGSEA. This CDR3 region has 13 residues. In nucleotides, the CDR3 is TGCAGCGTTGAAGATCGGGGGGCTTGCGGACTGTTTTTT. Translation gives CSVEDRGACGLFF. The variable domain in full, with the rest retrieved from reference TRBV29-1 and TRBJ1-4, is SAVISQKPSRDICQRGTSLTIQCQVDSQVTMMFWYRQQPGQSLTLIATANQGSEATYESGFVIDKFPISRPNLTFSTLTVSNMSPEDSSIYLCSVEDRGACGLFFGSGTQLSVL.

The genes are TRBV5-6 and TRBJ2-5; 7 bases are shared with TRBD2. This CDR3 contains 13 residues. Germline lookup yields CDR1 SGHDT and CDR2 YYEEEE. The J segment lost 5 bases and the V segment lost 4 bases, leaving 5 bases of the junction unmatched. The CDR3 region is CASSQTSRETQYF. The CDR3 nucleotides are TGTGCCAGCAGCCAGACTAGCCGGGAGACCCAGTACTTC.

This chain links TRBV7-9 with TRBJ1-1; D gene unclear. V dropped 3 bases and J dropped 1 base, with 9 bases sitting between them. Germline-derived CDR1 and CDR2 are SEHNR and FQNEAQ (reference sequence). The CDR3 spans 14 residues. The CDR3 sequence is CASSLSGENTEAFF. The CDR3 DNA sequence: TGTGCCAGCAGCTTGTCCGGGGAGAACACTGAAGCTTTCTTT. Drawing the rest from reference TRBV7-9 and TRBJ1-1, the complete variable domain is DTGVSQNPRHKITKRGQNVTFRCDPISEHNRLYWYRQTLGQGPEFLTYFQNEAQLEKSRLLSDRFSAERPKGSFSTLEIQRTEQGDSAMYLCASSLSGENTEAFFGQGTRLTVV.

This chain uses TRBV6-6 with TRBJ1-5; 7 nucleotides agree with TRBD1. The CDR3 covers 16 residues. The junction had 10 bases not matched to a gene; V was cut back by 4 bases and J by 4 bases. Germline CDR1 is MNHNY and CDR2 is SVGAGI (reference sequence). Here the CDR3 reads CASSSPTGDGNQPQHF. CDR3 bases: TGTGCCAGCAGTTCCCCCACAGGGGACGGTAATCAGCCCCAGCATTTT.